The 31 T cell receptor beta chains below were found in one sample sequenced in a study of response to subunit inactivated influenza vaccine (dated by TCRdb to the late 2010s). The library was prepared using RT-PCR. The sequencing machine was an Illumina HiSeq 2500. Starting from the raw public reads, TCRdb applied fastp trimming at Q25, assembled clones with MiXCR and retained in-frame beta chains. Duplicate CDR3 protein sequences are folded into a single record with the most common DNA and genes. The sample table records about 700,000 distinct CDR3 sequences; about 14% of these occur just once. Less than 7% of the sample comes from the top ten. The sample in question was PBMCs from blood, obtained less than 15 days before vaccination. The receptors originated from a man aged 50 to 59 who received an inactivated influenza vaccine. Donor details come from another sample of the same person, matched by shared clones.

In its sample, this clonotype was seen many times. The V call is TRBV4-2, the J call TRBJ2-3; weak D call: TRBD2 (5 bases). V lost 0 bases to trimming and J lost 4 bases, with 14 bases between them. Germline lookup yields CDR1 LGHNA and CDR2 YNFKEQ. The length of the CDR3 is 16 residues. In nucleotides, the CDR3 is TGTGCCAGCAGCCAAGATCTAACTAGAGGGTCAGATACGCAGTATTTT. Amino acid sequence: CASSQDLTRGSDTQYF.

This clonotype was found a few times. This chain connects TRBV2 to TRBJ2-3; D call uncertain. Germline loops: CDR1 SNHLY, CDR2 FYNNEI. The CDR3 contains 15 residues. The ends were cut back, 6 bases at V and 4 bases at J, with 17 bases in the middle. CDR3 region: CASRGTAASPDTQYF. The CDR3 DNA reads TGTGCCAGCAGAGGAACGGCGGCGTCCCCAGATACGCAGTATTTT.

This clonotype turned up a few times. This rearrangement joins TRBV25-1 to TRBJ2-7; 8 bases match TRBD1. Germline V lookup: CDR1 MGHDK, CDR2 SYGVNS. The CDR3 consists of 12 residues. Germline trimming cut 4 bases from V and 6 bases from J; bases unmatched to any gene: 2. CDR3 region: CASSGTGSEQYF. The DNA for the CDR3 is TGTGCCAGCAGTGGGACAGGGTCCGAGCAGTACTTC.

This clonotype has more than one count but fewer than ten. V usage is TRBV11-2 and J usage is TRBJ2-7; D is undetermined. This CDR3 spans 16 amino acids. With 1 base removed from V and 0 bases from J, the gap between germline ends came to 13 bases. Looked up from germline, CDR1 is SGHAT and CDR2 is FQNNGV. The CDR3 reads CASSLVYSYLSYEQYF. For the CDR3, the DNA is TGTGCCAGCAGCTTAGTTTACAGCTACCTCTCCTACGAGCAGTACTTC.

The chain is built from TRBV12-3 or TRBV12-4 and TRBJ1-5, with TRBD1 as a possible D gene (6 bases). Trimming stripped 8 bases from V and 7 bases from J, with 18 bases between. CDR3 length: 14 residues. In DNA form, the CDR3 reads TGTGCCAGCCTCAGGGGCCGCTCAGGGCAGCCCCAGCATTTT. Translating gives CASLRGRSGQPQHF.

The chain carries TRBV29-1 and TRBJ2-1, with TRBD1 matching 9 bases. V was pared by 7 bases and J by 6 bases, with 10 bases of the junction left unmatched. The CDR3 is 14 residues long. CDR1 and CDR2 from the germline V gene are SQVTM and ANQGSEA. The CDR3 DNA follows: TGCAGCGCCCCAACAGGGGGCGGAAGCAATGAGCAGTTCTTC. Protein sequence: CSAPTGGGSNEQFF.

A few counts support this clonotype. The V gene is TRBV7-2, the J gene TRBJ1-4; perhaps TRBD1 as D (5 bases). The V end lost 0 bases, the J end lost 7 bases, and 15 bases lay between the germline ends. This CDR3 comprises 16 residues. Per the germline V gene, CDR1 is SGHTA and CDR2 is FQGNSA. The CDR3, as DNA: TGTGCCAGCAGCTTAGCTGGGGGATTAGTGGGTGAAAAACTGTTTTTT. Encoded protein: CASSLAGGLVGEKLFF.

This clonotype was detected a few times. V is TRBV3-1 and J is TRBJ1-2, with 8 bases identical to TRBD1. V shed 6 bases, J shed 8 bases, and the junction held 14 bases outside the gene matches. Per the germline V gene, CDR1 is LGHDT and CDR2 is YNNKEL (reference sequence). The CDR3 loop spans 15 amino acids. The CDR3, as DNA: TGTGCCAGCAGACCTGACTCTCAGGGGGCGAAAGGCTACACCTTC. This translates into CASRPDSQGAKGYTF. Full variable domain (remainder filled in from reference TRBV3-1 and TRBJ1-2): DTAVSQTPKYLVTQMGNDKSIKCEQNLGHDTMYWYKQDSKKFLKIMFSYNNKELIINETVPNRFSPKSPDKAHLNLHINSLELGDSAVYFCASRPDSQGAKGYTFGSGTRLTVV.

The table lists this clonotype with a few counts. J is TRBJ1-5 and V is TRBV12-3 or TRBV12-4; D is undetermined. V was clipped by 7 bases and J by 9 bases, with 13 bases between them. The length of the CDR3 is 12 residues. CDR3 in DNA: TGTGCCAGCACCTCAGATGTAGGGCCCCAGCATTTT. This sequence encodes CASTSDVGPQHF.

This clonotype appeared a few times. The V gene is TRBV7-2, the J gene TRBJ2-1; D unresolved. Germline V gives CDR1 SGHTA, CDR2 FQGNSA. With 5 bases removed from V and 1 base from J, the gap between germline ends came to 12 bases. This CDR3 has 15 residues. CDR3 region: CASSPRTLSYNEQFF. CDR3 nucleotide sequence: TGTGCCAGCAGCCCCCGCACACTATCCTACAATGAGCAGTTCTTC.

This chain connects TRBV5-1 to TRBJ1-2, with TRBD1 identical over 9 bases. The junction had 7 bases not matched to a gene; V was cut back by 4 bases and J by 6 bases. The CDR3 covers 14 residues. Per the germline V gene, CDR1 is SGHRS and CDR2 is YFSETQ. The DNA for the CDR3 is TGCGCCAGCAGCCTAATGACAGGGGGAGATGGCTACACCTTC. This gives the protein CASSLMTGGDGYTF. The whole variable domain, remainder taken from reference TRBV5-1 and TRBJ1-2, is KAGVTQTPRYLIKTRGQQVTLSCSPISGHRSVSWYQQTPGQGLQFLFEYFSETQRNKGNFPGRFSGRQFSNSRSEMNVSTLELGDSALYLCASSLMTGGDGYTFGSGTRLTVV.

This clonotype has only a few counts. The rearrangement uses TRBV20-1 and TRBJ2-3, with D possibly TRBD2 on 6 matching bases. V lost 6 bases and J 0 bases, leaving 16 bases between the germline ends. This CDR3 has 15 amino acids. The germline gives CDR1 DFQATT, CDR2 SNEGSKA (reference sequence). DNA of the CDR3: TGCAGTGCGAGTCCCCTAGCGTTGAGCACAGATACGCAGTATTTT. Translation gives CSASPLALSTDTQYF.

CDR3 residues: CATSRRNSYNEQFF. DNA of the CDR3: TGTGCCACCTCACGGCGGAACTCCTACAATGAGCAGTTCTTC. The chain recombines TRBV24-1 with TRBJ2-1; D uncertain. This CDR3 is built from 14 residues. Germline V gene lookup returns CDR1 KGHDR and CDR2 SFDVKD. V lost 9 bases and J lost 0, with 11 bases in between.

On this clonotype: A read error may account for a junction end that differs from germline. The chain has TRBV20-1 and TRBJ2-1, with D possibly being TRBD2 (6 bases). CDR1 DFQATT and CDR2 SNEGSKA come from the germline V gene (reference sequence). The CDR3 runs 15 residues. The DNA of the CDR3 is TGCTGTGCTAGAGCCGCGGGGCTGAAACCCAATGAGCAGTTCTTC. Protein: CCARAAGLKPNEQFF.

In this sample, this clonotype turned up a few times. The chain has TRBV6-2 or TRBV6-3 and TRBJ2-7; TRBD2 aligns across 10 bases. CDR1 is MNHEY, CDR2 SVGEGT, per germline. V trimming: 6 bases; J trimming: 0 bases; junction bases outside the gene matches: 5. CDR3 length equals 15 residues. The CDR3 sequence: CASSRGLAHSYEQYF. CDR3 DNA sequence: TGTGCCAGCAGCCGGGGACTAGCGCACTCCTACGAGCAGTACTTC.

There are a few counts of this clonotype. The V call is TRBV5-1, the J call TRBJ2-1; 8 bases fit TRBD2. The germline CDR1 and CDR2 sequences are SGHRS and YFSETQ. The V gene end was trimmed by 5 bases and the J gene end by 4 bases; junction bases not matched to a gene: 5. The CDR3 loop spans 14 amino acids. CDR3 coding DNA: TGCGCCAGCAGGAGCGGGGGCCAGTACAATGAGCAGTTCTTC. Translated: CASRSGGQYNEQFF.

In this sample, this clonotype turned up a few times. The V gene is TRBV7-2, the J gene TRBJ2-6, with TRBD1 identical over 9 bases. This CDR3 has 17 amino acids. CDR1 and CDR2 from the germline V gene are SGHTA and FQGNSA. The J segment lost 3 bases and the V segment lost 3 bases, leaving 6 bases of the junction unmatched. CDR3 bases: TGTGCCAGCAGCTTCGGGACAGGGTATGGTGGGGCCAACGTCCTGACTTTC. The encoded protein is CASSFGTGYGGANVLTF. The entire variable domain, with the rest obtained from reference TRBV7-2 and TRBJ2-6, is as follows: GAGVSQSPSNKVTEKGKDVELRCDPISGHTALYWYRQSLGQGLEFLIYFQGNSAPDKSGLPSDRFSAERTGGSVSTLTIQRTQQEDSAVYLCASSFGTGYGGANVLTFGAGSRLTVL.

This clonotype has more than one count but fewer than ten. CDR3 region: CASSSSVVGTGKVTSYEQYF. CDR3 DNA: TGTGCCAGCAGCTCCAGCGTAGTTGGGACAGGGAAAGTCACATCCTACGAGCAGTACTTC. This rearrangement joins TRBV7-9 to TRBJ2-7; 9 nucleotides line up with TRBD1. From germline, CDR1 is SEHNR and CDR2 FQNEAQ (reference sequence). The V and J ends lost 4 bases and 1 base, in that order; junction bases with no gene match: 20. CDR3 length: 20 residues.

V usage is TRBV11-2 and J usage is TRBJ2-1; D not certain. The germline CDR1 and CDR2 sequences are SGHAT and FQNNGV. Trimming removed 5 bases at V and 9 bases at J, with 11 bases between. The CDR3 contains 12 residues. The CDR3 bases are TGTGCCAGCAGCCGAGAAACTGGTGAGCAGTTCTTC. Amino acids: CASSRETGEQFF.

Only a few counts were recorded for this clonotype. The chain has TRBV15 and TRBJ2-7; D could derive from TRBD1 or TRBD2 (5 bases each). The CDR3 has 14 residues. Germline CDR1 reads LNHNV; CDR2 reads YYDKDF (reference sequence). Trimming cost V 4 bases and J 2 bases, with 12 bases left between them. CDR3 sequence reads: CATSKQDGAYEQYF. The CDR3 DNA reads TGTGCCACCAGCAAACAGGACGGGGCCTACGAGCAGTACTTC.

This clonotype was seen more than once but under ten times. The DNA for the CDR3 is TGCGCCAGCAGCCAAGATCAACTGAGGGCTACTGAAGCTTTCTTT. Encoded protein: CASSQDQLRATEAFF. J is TRBJ1-1 and V is TRBV4-3; the D is unclear. The CDR3 contains 15 residues. V was shortened by 0 bases and J by 5 bases, with 13 bases between the two germline ends. From germline, CDR1 is LGHNA and CDR2 YSLEER.

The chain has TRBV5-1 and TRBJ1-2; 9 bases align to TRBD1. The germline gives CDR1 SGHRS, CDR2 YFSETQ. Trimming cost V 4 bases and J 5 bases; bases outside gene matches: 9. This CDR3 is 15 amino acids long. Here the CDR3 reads CASSATGTGTYGYTF. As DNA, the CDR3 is TGCGCCAGCAGCGCAACCGGGACAGGGACTTATGGCTACACCTTC.

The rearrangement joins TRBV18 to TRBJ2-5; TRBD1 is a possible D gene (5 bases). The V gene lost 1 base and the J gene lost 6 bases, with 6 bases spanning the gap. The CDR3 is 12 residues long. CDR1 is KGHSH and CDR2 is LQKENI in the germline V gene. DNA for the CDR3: TGTGCCAGCTCACCACAGGGGAAGACCCAGTACTTC. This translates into CASSPQGKTQYF.

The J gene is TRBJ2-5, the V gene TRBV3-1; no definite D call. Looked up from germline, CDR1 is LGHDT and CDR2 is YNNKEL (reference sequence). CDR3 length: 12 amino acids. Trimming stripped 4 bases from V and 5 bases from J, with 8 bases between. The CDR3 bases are TGTGCCAGCAGCCGGGCGTGGGAGACCCAGTACTTC. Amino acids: CASSRAWETQYF.

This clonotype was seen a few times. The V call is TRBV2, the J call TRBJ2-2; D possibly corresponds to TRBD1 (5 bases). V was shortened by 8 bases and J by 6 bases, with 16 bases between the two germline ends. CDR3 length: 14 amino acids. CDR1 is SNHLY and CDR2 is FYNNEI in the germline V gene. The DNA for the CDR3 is TGTGCCAGCCGAGAAGGGGCGCGTCCCGGGGAGCTGTTTTTT. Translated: CASREGARPGELFF.

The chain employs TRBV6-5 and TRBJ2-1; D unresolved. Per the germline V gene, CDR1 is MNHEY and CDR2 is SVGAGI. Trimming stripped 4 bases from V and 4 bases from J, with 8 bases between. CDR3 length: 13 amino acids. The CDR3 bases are TGTGCCAGCAGTTCGAACAAATACAATGAGCAGTTCTTC. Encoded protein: CASSSNKYNEQFF.

This CDR3 reads CASSQDGTGTLREQFF. Written as DNA, the CDR3 is TGTGCCAGCAGCCAAGATGGGACAGGGACCCTTCGGGAGCAGTTCTTC. The chain carries TRBV4-2 and TRBJ2-1; 9 bases map to TRBD1. The CDR3 runs to 16 residues. Trimming at V came to 0 bases and at J to 10 bases, leaving 10 bases not matched to a gene. The V gene's germline CDR1 is LGHNA and CDR2 YNFKEQ.

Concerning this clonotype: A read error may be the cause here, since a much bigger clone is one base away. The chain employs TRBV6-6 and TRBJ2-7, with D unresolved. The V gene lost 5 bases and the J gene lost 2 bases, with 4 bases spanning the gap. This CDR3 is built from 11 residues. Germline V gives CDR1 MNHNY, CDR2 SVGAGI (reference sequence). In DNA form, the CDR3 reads TGTGCCAGCAGTCCGCCCTACGAGCAGTACTTC. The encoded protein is CASSPPYEQYF.

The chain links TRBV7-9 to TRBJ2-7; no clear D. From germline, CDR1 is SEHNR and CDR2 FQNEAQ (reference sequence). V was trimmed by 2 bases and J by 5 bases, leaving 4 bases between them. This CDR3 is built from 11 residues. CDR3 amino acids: CASSLYNEQYF. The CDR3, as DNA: TGTGCCAGCAGCTTATATAACGAGCAGTACTTC. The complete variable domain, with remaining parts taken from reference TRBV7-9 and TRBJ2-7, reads DTGVSQNPRHKITKRGQNVTFRCDPISEHNRLYWYRQTLGQGPEFLTYFQNEAQLEKSRLLSDRFSAERPKGSFSTLEIQRTEQGDSAMYLCASSLYNEQYFGPGTRLTVT.

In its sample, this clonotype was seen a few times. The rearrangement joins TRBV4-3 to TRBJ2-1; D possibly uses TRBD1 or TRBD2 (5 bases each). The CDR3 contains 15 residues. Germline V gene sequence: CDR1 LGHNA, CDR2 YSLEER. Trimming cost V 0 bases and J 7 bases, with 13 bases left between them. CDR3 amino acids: CASSQDRGLGNEQFF. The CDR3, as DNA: TGCGCCAGCAGCCAAGATCGGGGCCTGGGTAATGAGCAGTTCTTC.

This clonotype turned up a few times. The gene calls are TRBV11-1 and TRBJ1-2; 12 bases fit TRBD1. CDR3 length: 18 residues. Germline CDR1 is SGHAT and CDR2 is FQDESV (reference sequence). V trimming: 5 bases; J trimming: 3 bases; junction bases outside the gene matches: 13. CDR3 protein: CASSDAGTGGRVDYGYTF. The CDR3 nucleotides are TGTGCCAGCAGCGATGCCGGGACAGGGGGCCGTGTGGACTATGGCTACACCTTC.